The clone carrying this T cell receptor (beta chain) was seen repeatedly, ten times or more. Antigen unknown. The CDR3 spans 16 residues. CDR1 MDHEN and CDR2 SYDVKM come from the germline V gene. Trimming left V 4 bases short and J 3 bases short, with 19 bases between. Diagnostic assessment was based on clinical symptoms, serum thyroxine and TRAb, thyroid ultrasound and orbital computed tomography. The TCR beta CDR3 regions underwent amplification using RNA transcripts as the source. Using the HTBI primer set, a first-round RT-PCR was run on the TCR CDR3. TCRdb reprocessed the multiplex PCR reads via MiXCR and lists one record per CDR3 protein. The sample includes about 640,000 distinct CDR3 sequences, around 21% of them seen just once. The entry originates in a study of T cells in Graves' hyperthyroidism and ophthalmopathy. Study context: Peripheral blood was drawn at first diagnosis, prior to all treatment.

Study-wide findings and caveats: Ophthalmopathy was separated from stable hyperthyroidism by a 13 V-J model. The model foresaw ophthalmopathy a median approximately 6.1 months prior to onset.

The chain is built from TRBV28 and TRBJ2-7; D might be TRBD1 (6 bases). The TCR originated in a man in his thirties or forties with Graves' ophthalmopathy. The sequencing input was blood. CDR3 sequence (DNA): TGTGCCAGCAGTTCCCCCGGGACATCGGCCCACTACGAGCAGTACTTC. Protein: CASSSPGTSAHYEQYF.